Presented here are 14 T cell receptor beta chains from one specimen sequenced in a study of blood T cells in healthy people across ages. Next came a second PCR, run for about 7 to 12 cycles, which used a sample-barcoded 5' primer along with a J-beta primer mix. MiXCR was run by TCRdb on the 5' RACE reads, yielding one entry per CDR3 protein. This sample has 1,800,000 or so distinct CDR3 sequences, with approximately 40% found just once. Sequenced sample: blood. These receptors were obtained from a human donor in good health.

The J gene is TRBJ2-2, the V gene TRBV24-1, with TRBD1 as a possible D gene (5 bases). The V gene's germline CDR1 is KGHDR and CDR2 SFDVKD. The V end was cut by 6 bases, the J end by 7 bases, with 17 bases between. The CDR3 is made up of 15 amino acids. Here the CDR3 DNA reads TGTGCCACCAGTCCGCCGGTAGGGGCTAGCGGGGAGCTGTTTTTT. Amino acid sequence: CATSPPVGASGELFF.

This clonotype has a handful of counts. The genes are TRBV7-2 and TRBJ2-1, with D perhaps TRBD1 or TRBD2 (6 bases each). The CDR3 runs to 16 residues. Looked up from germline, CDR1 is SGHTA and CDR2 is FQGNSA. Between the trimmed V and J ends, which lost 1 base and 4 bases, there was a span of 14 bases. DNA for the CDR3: TGTGCCAGCAGCTTAGATTGGGGGGCGCGGTACAATGAGCAGTTCTTC. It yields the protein CASSLDWGARYNEQFF.

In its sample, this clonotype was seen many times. The CDR3 region is CASTSGNEQYF. DNA for the CDR3: TGTGCCAGCACCTCAGGCAACGAGCAGTACTTC. The chain combines TRBV7-8 with TRBJ2-4; D call uncertain. The J call is doubtful: the DNA matches TRBJ2-7 better. Germline assignment: CDR1 SGHVS and CDR2 FQNEAQ. This CDR3 region has 11 residues.

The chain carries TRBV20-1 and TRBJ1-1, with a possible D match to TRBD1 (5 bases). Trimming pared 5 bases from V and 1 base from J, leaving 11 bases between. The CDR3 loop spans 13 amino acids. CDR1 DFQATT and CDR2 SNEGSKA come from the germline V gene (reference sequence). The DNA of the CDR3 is TGCAGTGCTGGGGGGGTAACGAACACTGAAGCTTTCTTT. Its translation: CSAGGVTNTEAFF.

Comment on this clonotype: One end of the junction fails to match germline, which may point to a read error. In DNA, the CDR3 is TGTGCCAGCAGCTTACAGGGACAGGGGGCTGGCAATGAGCAGTTCTTC. Amino acid sequence: CASSLQGQGAGNEQFF. The chain combines TRBV5-1 with TRBJ2-1; TRBD1 agrees at 12 bases. This CDR3 has 16 amino acids. The germline gives CDR1 SGHRS, CDR2 YFSETQ.

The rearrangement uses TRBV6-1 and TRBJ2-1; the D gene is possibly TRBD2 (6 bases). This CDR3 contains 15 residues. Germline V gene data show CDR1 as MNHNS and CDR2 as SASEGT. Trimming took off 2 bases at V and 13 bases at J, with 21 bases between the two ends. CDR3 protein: CASSERNAPRDFQFF. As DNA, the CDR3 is TGTGCCAGCAGTGAAAGGAATGCCCCCCGGGACTTTCAGTTCTTC.

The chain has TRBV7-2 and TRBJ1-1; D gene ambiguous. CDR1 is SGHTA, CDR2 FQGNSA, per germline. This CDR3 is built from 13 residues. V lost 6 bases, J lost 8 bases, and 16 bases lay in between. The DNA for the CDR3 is TGTGCCAGCAGACTAGTGGCAGTTGGAGAAGCTTTCTTT. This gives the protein CASRLVAVGEAFF. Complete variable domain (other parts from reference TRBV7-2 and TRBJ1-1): GAGVSQSPSNKVTEKGKDVELRCDPISGHTALYWYRQSLGQGLEFLIYFQGNSAPDKSGLPSDRFSAERTGGSVSTLTIQRTQQEDSAVYLCASRLVAVGEAFFGQGTRLTVV.

In DNA form, the CDR3 reads TGTGCCAGCAGCCCCCAGTTCCGCTACAATGAGCAGTTCTTC. Translating gives CASSPQFRYNEQFF. The rearrangement links TRBV3-1 to TRBJ2-1; D not certain. The length of the CDR3 is 14 residues. The V gene lost 4 bases and the J gene lost 3 bases, with 10 bases spanning the gap. Germline V CDR1 and CDR2: LGHDT, YNNKEL (reference sequence).

CDR3: CSARDGGGRNYGYTF. CDR3 sequence (DNA): TGCAGTGCTAGAGATGGGGGAGGTCGTAACTATGGCTACACCTTC. The V and J genes are TRBV20-1 and TRBJ1-2; D might be TRBD1 (5 bases). Germline V gene sequence: CDR1 DFQATT, CDR2 SNEGSKA (reference sequence). Trimming took 0 bases from V and 1 from J, leaving 12 bases between them. There are 15 residues in the CDR3.

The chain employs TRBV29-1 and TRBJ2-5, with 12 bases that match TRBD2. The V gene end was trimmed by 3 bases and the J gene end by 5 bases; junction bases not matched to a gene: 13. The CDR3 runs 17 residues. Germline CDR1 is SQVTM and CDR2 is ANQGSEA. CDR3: CSVEGGTSGLSGETQYF. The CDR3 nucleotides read TGCAGCGTTGAGGGAGGGACTAGCGGGCTCAGCGGGGAGACCCAGTACTTC.

CDR3 nucleotides: TGCGCCAGCAGCACGGACAGGGGAAGCCTCTCTGGGGCCAACGTCCTGACTTTC. Encoded protein: CASSTDRGSLSGANVLTF. The chain uses TRBV5-1 and TRBJ2-6; 9 bases are shared with TRBD1. J gave up 0 bases and V 4 bases, and 8 bases lay outside the gene matches. Germline CDR1 SGHRS, CDR2 YFSETQ. This CDR3 is built from 18 residues.

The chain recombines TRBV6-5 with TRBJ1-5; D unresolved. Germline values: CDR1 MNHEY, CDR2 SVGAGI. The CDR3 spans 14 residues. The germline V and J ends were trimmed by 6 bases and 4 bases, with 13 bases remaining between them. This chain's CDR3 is CASSPGRVNQPQHF. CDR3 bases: TGTGCCAGCAGCCCGGGCCGCGTAAATCAGCCCCAGCATTTT.

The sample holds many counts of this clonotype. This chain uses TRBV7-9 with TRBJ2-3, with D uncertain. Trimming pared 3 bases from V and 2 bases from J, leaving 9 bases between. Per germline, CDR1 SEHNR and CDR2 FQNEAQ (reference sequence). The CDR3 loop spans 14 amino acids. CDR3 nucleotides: TGTGCCAGCAGCTTTGACCGGTTCACAGATACGCAGTATTTT. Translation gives CASSFDRFTDTQYF. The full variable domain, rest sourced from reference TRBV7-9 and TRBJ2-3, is DTGVSQNPRHKITKRGQNVTFRCDPISEHNRLYWYRQTLGQGPEFLTYFQNEAQLEKSRLLSDRFSAERPKGSFSTLEIQRTEQGDSAMYLCASSFDRFTDTQYFGPGTRLTVL.

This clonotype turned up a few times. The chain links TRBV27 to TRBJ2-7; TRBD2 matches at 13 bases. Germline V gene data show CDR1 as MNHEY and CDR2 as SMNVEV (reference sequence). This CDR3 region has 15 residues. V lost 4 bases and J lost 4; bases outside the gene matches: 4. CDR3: CASSSGLAGNYEQYF. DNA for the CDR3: TGTGCCAGCAGTTCGGGACTAGCGGGGAATTACGAGCAGTACTTC.